The 19 T cell receptor beta chains given below trace back to one sample, sequenced in a study of OX40 agonist ivuxolimab in advanced cancers. Profiling relied on immunoSEQ multiplex PCR, and the TCRdb table lists in-frame clones only, not all of them. The data show more than 45,000 clones, with 70% to 90% seen just once and more than 0.65% held by the top ten. This material consisted of CD4+ or CD8+ T cells sorted from blood, taken in a trial of the OX40 agonist ivuxolimab. The receptors originated from an adult with an advanced solid tumor such as melanoma, head and neck, liver or kidney cancer.

CDR3 sequence: CASSPLGRGAGEETQYF. The CDR3 nucleotides are TGTGCCAGTAGTCCTTTGGGCCGGGGGGCAGGGGAAGAGACCCAGTACTTC. The chain links TRBV19 to TRBJ2-5, with D possibly matching TRBD2 (7 bases). V was shortened by 5 bases and J by 3 bases, with 22 bases between the two germline ends. This CDR3 has 17 residues. Germline values: CDR1 LNHDA, CDR2 SQIVND (reference sequence).

This rearrangement joins TRBV5-1 to TRBJ2-3; 8 bases are a match to TRBD1. Trimming at V came to 5 bases and at J to 0 bases, leaving 5 bases not matched to a gene. This CDR3 comprises 15 residues. Looked up from germline, CDR1 is SGHRS and CDR2 is YFSETQ. The CDR3 DNA follows: TGCGCCAGCAGACCTACAGGGGGTAGCACAGATACGCAGTATTTT. The encoded protein is CASRPTGGSTDTQYF.

The V call is TRBV5-4, the J call TRBJ2-1; possibly TRBD1 or TRBD2 for D (5 bases each). The CDR3 is 15 residues long. The ends were cut back, 1 base at V and 2 bases at J, with 10 bases in the middle. The germline CDR1 and CDR2 sequences are SGHNT and YYREEE (reference sequence). The CDR3 DNA is TGTGCCAGCAGCTTGTGGGACCGCCCCTACAATGAGCAGTTCTTC. It specifies CASSLWDRPYNEQFF.

This chain uses TRBV19 with TRBJ2-7; 7 bases map to TRBD1. The V and J ends lost 5 bases and 2 bases, in that order; junction bases with no gene match: 6. The CDR3 loop spans 14 amino acids. The germline V gene encodes CDR1 LNHDA and CDR2 SQIVND (reference sequence). The CDR3 coding sequence is TGTGCCAGTAGTGTGAGGGGGCGCACCTACGAGCAGTACTTC. It translates to CASSVRGRTYEQYF.

V and J are TRBV7-8 and TRBJ1-5, with D tentatively TRBD1 (6 bases). Germline V gene data show CDR1 as SGHVS and CDR2 as FQNEAQ. V lost 1 base and J 1 base, leaving 11 bases between the germline ends. There are 16 residues in the CDR3. The CDR3 sequence is CASSLVVGTSNQPQHF. The DNA for the CDR3 is TGTGCCAGCAGCTTAGTAGTAGGGACAAGCAATCAGCCCCAGCATTTT.

The rearrangement links TRBV5-1 to TRBJ2-7, with D possibly matching TRBD1 (8 bases). Germline V CDR1 and CDR2: SGHRS, YFSETQ. The germline V and J ends were trimmed by 4 bases and 0 bases, with 26 bases remaining between them. The CDR3 runs 19 residues. This chain's CDR3 is CASSLAGDRNTPSSYEQYF. Written as DNA, the CDR3 is TGCGCCAGCAGCCTGGCGGGGGACAGGAATACCCCGAGCTCCTACGAGCAGTACTTC. Looking up the rest from reference TRBV5-1 and TRBJ2-7 gives the full variable domain: KAGVTQTPRYLIKTRGQQVTLSCSPISGHRSVSWYQQTPGQGLQFLFEYFSETQRNKGNFPGRFSGRQFSNSRSEMNVSTLELGDSALYLCASSLAGDRNTPSSYEQYFGPGTRLTVT.

The rearrangement uses TRBV29-1 and TRBJ2-2; 8 bases map to TRBD2. The CDR3 is made up of 13 amino acids. Germline CDR1 is SQVTM and CDR2 is ANQGSEA. V was pared by 7 bases and J by 4 bases, with 5 bases of the junction left unmatched. Here the CDR3 reads CSAGGGSTGELFF. CDR3 nucleotide sequence: TGCAGCGCAGGCGGGGGGAGCACCGGGGAGCTGTTTTTT.

The chain uses TRBV7-3 and TRBJ2-5, with TRBD1 as a possible D gene (5 bases). Germline CDR1 is SGHTA and CDR2 is FQGTGA. V lost 11 bases to trimming and J lost 2 bases, with 21 bases between them. The CDR3 is made up of 15 amino acids. The CDR3 reads CAARKARTTQETQYF. CDR3 coding DNA: TGTGCCGCAAGGAAAGCTCGGACAACTCAAGAGACCCAGTACTTC.

About this clone: At one end, the junction sequence differs from germline, possibly due to a read error. In DNA form, the CDR3 reads TGCGCCAGCAACCAAGATGTGGGGGGCCCCTACAATGAGCAGTTCTTC. Its translation: CASNQDVGGPYNEQFF. This chain connects TRBV4-1 to TRBJ2-1; D possibly uses TRBD1 or TRBD2 (6 bases each). The germline V gene has CDR1 MGHRA and CDR2 YSYEKL. The CDR3 has 16 residues.

This rearrangement joins TRBV7-9 to TRBJ1-2, with a weak D call TRBD1 (6 bases). CDR1 and CDR2 from the germline V gene are SEHNR and FQNEAQ (reference sequence). CDR3 size: 13 residues. V was pared by 5 bases and J by 7 bases, with 14 bases between. CDR3 in amino acids: CASSQGPNVGYTF. The CDR3 DNA sequence: TGTGCCAGCAGCCAGGGGCCTAATGTTGGCTACACCTTC.

This clone was seen a handful of times. This chain links TRBV5-1 with TRBJ1-1; 8 bases map to TRBD1. Germline lookup yields CDR1 SGHRS and CDR2 YFSETQ. This CDR3 is built from 16 residues. J lost 1 base, V lost 0 bases, and 5 bases had no gene match. The CDR3 DNA reads TGCGCCAGCAGCTTGGCCTACAGGGGGAGGAACACTGAAGCTTTCTTT. As protein: CASSLAYRGRNTEAFF.

The chain carries TRBV6-4 and TRBJ2-2; 7 bases fit TRBD1. The CDR3 is made up of 17 amino acids. Germline V gene sequence: CDR1 MRHNA, CDR2 SNTAGT. V was pared by 6 bases and J by 3 bases, with 13 bases of the junction left unmatched. The CDR3 here is CASRRQGIGVDTGELFF. CDR3 nucleotide sequence: TGTGCCAGCAGAAGACAGGGCATCGGGGTGGACACCGGGGAGCTGTTTTTT.

The rearrangement joins TRBV2 to TRBJ2-1, with unresolved D. The CDR3 covers 11 residues. Germline V CDR1 and CDR2: SNHLY, FYNNEI. The germline V and J ends were trimmed by 8 bases and 9 bases, with 11 bases remaining between them. The CDR3 is CASGRDSEQFF. The CDR3 coding sequence is TGTGCCAGCGGGCGAGATTCTGAGCAGTTCTTC. The entire variable domain, with the rest obtained from reference TRBV2 and TRBJ2-1, is as follows: EPEVTQTPSHQVTQMGQEVILRCVPISNHLYFYWYRQILGQKVEFLVSFYNNEISEKSEIFDDQFSVERPDGSNFTLKIRSTKLEDSAMYFCASGRDSEQFFGPGTRLTVL.

V gene TRBV6-5 combines with J gene TRBJ1-4, with TRBD1 matching 7 bases. Trimming cost V 3 bases and J 6 bases; bases outside gene matches: 1. Looked up from germline, CDR1 is MNHEY and CDR2 is SVGAGI. CDR3 length: 13 amino acids. CDR3 nucleotides: TGTGCCAGCAGTTATGACAGGGATGAAAAACTGTTTTTT. It specifies CASSYDRDEKLFF.

The chain links TRBV2 to TRBJ2-7; no clear D. The CDR3 sequence is 12 residues long. In germline, CDR1 is SNHLY, CDR2 FYNNEI. The V and J ends lost 6 bases and 11 bases respectively, with 17 bases between them. Here the CDR3 reads CASRDPAQIEYF. In DNA, the CDR3 is TGTGCCAGCAGAGACCCTGCCCAGATTGAGTACTTC. Full variable domain (remainder filled in from reference TRBV2 and TRBJ2-7): EPEVTQTPSHQVTQMGQEVILRCVPISNHLYFYWYRQILGQKVEFLVSFYNNEISEKSEIFDDQFSVERPDGSNFTLKIRSTKLEDSAMYFCASRDPAQIEYFGPGTRLTVT.

J is TRBJ2-7 and V is TRBV4-1; tentative D call: TRBD1 (7 bases). Looked up from germline, CDR1 is MGHRA and CDR2 is YSYEKL. CDR3 length equals 14 residues. Trimming cost V 4 bases and J 4 bases, with 14 bases left between them. In DNA, the CDR3 is TGCGCCAGCAGCCTTAGGACAGGAGGGTACGAGCAGTACTTC. This sequence encodes CASSLRTGGYEQYF.

The chain combines TRBV5-4 with TRBJ2-7; 9 bases agree with TRBD1. CDR1 SGHNT and CDR2 YYREEE come from the germline V gene (reference sequence). The V segment lost 2 bases and the J segment 6 bases; nucleotides outside the gene matches: 9. CDR3 size: 15 residues. This CDR3 is CASSLVGTGYREQYF. The CDR3 DNA follows: TGTGCCAGCAGCTTAGTCGGGACAGGGTACCGCGAGCAGTACTTC.

The V gene is TRBV19, the J gene TRBJ1-2; possible D gene TRBD1, 6 bases. V gave up 5 bases and J gave up 0 bases, with 13 bases separating them. The CDR3 runs 15 residues. CDR1 and CDR2 (germline): LNHDA, SQIVND (reference sequence). In DNA, the CDR3 is TGTGCCAGTAGTCCGAACAGGGAGGCTAACTATGGCTACACCTTC. Amino acids: CASSPNREANYGYTF.

The CDR3 reads CASSVGDTQYF. For the CDR3, the DNA is TGTGCCAGCAGTGTCGGAGATACGCAGTATTTT. V usage is TRBV25-1 and J usage is TRBJ2-3; unclear D gene. Trimming left V 4 bases short and J 5 bases short, with 4 bases between. The V gene's germline CDR1 is MGHDK and CDR2 SYGVNS. The CDR3 is 11 amino acids. Combining the CDR3 with reference TRBV25-1 and TRBJ2-3 gives the whole variable domain EADIYQTPRYLVIGTGKKITLECSQTMGHDKMYWYQQDPGMELHLIHYSYGVNSTEKGDLSSESTVSRIRTEHFPLTLESARPSHTSQYLCASSVGDTQYFGPGTRLTVL.